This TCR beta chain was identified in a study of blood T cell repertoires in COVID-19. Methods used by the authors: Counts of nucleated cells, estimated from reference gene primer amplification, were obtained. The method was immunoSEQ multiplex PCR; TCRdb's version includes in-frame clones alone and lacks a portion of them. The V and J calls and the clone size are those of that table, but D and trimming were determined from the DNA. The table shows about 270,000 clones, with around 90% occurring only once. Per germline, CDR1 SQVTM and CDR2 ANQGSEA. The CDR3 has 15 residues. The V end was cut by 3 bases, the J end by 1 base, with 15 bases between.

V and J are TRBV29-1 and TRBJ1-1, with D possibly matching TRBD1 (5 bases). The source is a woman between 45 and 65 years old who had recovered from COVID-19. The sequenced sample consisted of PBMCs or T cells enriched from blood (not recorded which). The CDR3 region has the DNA TGCAGCGTTGAGGGGAGGGGTGGACGGAACACTGAAGCTTTCTTT. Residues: CSVEGRGGRNTEAFF.